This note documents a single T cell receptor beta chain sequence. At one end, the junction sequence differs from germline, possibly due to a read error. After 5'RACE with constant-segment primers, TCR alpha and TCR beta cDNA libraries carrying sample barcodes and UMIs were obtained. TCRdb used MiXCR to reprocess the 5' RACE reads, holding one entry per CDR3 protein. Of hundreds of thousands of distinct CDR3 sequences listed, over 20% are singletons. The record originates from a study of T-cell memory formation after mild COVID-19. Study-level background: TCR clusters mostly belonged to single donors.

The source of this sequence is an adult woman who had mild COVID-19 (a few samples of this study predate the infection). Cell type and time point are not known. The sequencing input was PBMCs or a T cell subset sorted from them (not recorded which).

The chain's CDR3 is CSSSQSGSRGSEAFF. The CDR3 nucleotides read TGTTCCAGCAGCCAGAGCGGGTCCAGGGGCTCTGAAGCTTTCTTT. The chain links TRBV14 to TRBJ1-1; the D gene is possibly TRBD1 (6 bases). CDR3 length: 15 residues. Germline V gene lookup returns CDR1 SGHDN and CDR2 FVKESK.